Listed below are T cell receptor beta chains from one sample, sequenced in a study of CD8 T cells in ankylosing spondylitis. A single record per CDR3 protein comes from TCRdb applying MiXCR to the 5' RACE reads. The data contain roughly 69,000 distinct CDR3 sequences, approximately 5.3% of them singletons. Material: blood, either unsorted or a sorted T cell fraction (not recorded which). The receptors were gathered from a male donor with ankylosing spondylitis or in good health (not recorded which). The CDR3 runs from the conserved cysteine through the conserved F or W. A D gene is named only where the DNA matches it firmly. Not all rows give a size; the values are once, few, many and, for expanded clones, a class.

size: many; V: TRBV6-1; J: TRBJ1-4; length: 15; D: .; CDR3: CATTGGTGTNEKLFF; DNA: TGTGCCACCACCGGGGGCACGGGTACTAATGAAAAACTGTTTTTT
size: many; V: TRBV9; J: TRBJ1-2; length: 12; D: TRBD1; CDR3: CASSQGASGYTF; DNA: TGTGCCAGCAGCCAGGGGGCAAGTGGCTACACCTTC
size: many; V: TRBV6-2/TRBV6-3; J: TRBJ1-5; length: 17; D: TRBD1; CDR3: CASSSTTGRQGYQPQHF; DNA: TGTGCCAGCAGTTCGACTACGGGGAGACAGGGTTATCAGCCCCAGCATTTT
size: few; V: TRBV28; J: TRBJ1-6; length: 15; D: TRBD1; CDR3: CASSPTDRALRPLHF; DNA: TGTGCCAGCAGTCCCACAGACAGGGCCTTAAGACCCCTCCACTTT
size: many; V: TRBV12-3/TRBV12-4; J: TRBJ2-5; length: 11; D: .; CDR3: CASRTAETQYF; DNA: TGTGCCAGCAGGACTGCGGAGACCCAGTACTTC
size: many; V: TRBV20-1; J: TRBJ2-5; length: 11; D: .; CDR3: CSELPQETQYF; DNA: TGCAGTGAACTGCCGCAAGAGACCCAGTACTTC
size: many; V: TRBV29-1; J: TRBJ1-2; length: 10; D: .; CDR3: CSVEDYGYTF; DNA: TGCAGCGTTGAGGATTATGGCTACACCTTC
size: many; V: TRBV4-1; J: TRBJ2-3; length: 21; D: .; CDR3: CASSQDVESRTGYPGTDTQYF; DNA: TGCGCCAGCAGCCAAGATGTAGAATCCAGAACAGGGTATCCTGGCACAGATACGCAGTATTTT
size: many; V: TRBV6-1; J: TRBJ2-7; length: 13; D: .; CDR3: CASSKGPSYEQYF; DNA: TGTGCCAGCAGCAAGGGACCTAGCTACGAGCAGTACTTC
size: .; V: TRBV21-1; J: TRBJ2-7; length: 17; D: .; CDR3: CASTNRTGRWGSYEQYF; DNA: TGTGCCAGCACTAACAGGACAGGTCGATGGGGCTCCTACGAGCAGTACTTC
size: many; V: TRBV2; J: TRBJ1-6; length: 13; D: .; CDR3: CASSPEGDSPLHF; DNA: TGTGCCAGCAGTCCGGAAGGAGATTCACCCCTCCACTTT
size: few; V: TRBV7-7; J: TRBJ2-1; length: 14; D: .; CDR3: CASSPGSLYNEQFF; DNA: TGTGCCAGCTCCCCCGGGTCCCTATACAATGAGCAGTTCTTC
size: .; V: TRBV20-1; J: TRBJ1-2; length: 12; D: .; CDR3: CSAGGGDRGYTF; DNA: TGCAGTGCCGGGGGCGGTGACAGAGGCTACACCTTC
size: many; V: TRBV3-1; J: TRBJ2-7; length: 19; D: TRBD1; CDR3: CASSQGGTGSLSPLGEQYF; DNA: TGTGCCAGCAGCCAAGGCGGGACAGGGTCATTGTCCCCTCTAGGCGAGCAGTACTTC
size: many; V: TRBV7-7; J: TRBJ2-7; length: 15; D: TRBD1; CDR3: CASSLAPDRGSEQYF; DNA: TGTGCTAGCAGCTTAGCGCCGGACAGGGGTAGCGAGCAGTACTTC
size: many; V: TRBV5-1; J: TRBJ2-3; length: 14; D: .; CDR3: CASSLYQGTDTQYF; DNA: TGCGCCAGCAGCTTGTACCAAGGCACAGATACGCAGTATTTT
size: many; V: TRBV20-1; J: TRBJ2-1; length: 15; D: TRBD2; CDR3: CSASDTSGGLNEQFF; DNA: TGCAGTGCTAGTGATACTAGCGGGGGGCTCAATGAGCAGTTCTTC
size: many; V: TRBV6-5; J: TRBJ2-3; length: 14; D: .; CDR3: CASSYNPFTDTQYF; DNA: TGTGCCAGCAGTTATAACCCCTTCACAGATACGCAGTATTTT